This TCR beta chain is drawn from a study of blood T cells in healthy people across ages. Study results and limitations: Diversity figures derived from one million T cells were judged to underestimate the true value. Shifts in expanded clonotypes may have been confounded by donor CMV status, which was unknown.

The CDR3 sequence is 14 residues long. The J segment lost 8 bases and the V segment lost 2 bases, leaving 8 bases of the junction unmatched. Germline assignment: CDR1 GTSNPN and CDR2 SVGIG (reference sequence). Remarks on this clonotype: The antigen remains unidentified.

Together with a sample-barcoded 5' primer, a J-beta primer mix was included in a second PCR lasting about 7 to 11 cycles. A template-switch adaptor with 12 random nucleotides tagged each cDNA molecule. A single record per CDR3 protein comes from TCRdb applying MiXCR to the 5' RACE reads. Altogether around 650,000 distinct CDR3 sequences are present, about 30% being singletons, with the ten largest covering 15%. This receptor was obtained from a woman of 80 years or more in good health. Sequences were obtained from blood. This rearrangement joins TRBV30 to TRBJ1-4; 7 bases agree with TRBD1. The chain's CDR3 is CAWSRGDRSEKLFF. CDR3 in DNA: TGTGCCTGGAGTAGAGGGGACAGAAGCGAAAAACTGTTTTTT.